A single sample gave rise to the 29 T cell receptor beta chains below, sequenced in a study of cytomegalovirus exposure and HLA in healthy donors. Data came from immunoSEQ multiplex PCR; TCRdb stores just in-frame clones and leaves some out. The table includes some 88,000 clones, about 96% detected once. Sequencing was done on a sample of PBMCs. These receptor sequences come from a man in his late teens or twenties in good health and CMV-seronegative.

The genes are TRBV7-2 and TRBJ1-4; D may be TRBD1 (6 bases). The germline gives CDR1 SGHTA, CDR2 FQGNSA. Trimming left V 4 bases short and J 4 bases short, with 13 bases between. This CDR3 has 15 residues. CDR3 region: CASSSYRAFNEKLFF. The CDR3 DNA reads TGTGCCAGCAGCTCCTACAGGGCCTTTAATGAAAAACTGTTTTTT. The variable domain in full, with the rest retrieved from reference TRBV7-2 and TRBJ1-4, is GAGVSQSPSNKVTEKGKDVELRCDPISGHTALYWYRQSLGQGLEFLIYFQGNSAPDKSGLPSDRFSAERTGGSVSTLTIQRTQQEDSAVYLCASSSYRAFNEKLFFGSGTQLSVL.

The V call is TRBV7-6, the J call TRBJ2-1; no reliable D call. Trimming shortened V by 0 bases and J by 8 bases, and 5 bases separated the two germline ends. Germline V gene data show CDR1 as SGHVS and CDR2 as FNYEAQ. The CDR3 loop spans 12 amino acids. CDR3 coding DNA: TGTGCCAGCAGCTTAGCACGGGATGAGCAGTTCTTC. Translating gives CASSLARDEQFF.

This chain joins TRBV28 and TRBJ2-6; D remains unclear. CDR1 MDHEN and CDR2 SYDVKM come from the germline V gene. CDR3 length equals 15 residues. V was clipped by 2 bases and J by 0 bases, with 5 bases between them. The chain's CDR3 is CASSLSLSGANVLTF. The DNA for the CDR3 is TGTGCCAGCAGTTTAAGCCTCTCTGGGGCCAACGTCCTGACTTTC.

This chain connects TRBV19 to TRBJ2-2, with a possible D match to TRBD2 (6 bases). Germline V gives CDR1 LNHDA, CDR2 SQIVND (reference sequence). This CDR3 is 16 amino acids long. Deletions cut 3 bases from V and 3 bases from J, with 14 bases between. For the CDR3, the DNA is TGTGCCAGTAGTATCGCGGGGTCCTGGGACACCGGGGAGCTGTTTTTT. It specifies CASSIAGSWDTGELFF.

The chain couples TRBV7-9 to TRBJ2-6; 7 bases are shared with TRBD2. CDR3 length equals 16 residues. Germline V lookup: CDR1 SEHNR, CDR2 FQNEAQ (reference sequence). The V segment lost 4 bases and the J segment 0 bases; nucleotides outside the gene matches: 3. The CDR3 nucleotides read TGTGCCAGCAGCTCGCGGGAGATCTCTGGGGCCAACGTCCTGACTTTC. Its translation: CASSSREISGANVLTF.

V usage is TRBV4-3 and J usage is TRBJ2-1; 11 bases line up with TRBD2. Trimming cost V 2 bases and J 6 bases; bases outside gene matches: 12. The CDR3 covers 18 residues. Germline CDR1 is LGHNA and CDR2 is YSLEER. As DNA, the CDR3 is TGCGCCAGCAGCCAACCCCTTTTACTAGCGGGAGTCTCCAATGAGCAGTTCTTC. Encoded protein: CASSQPLLLAGVSNEQFF.

This clone is a singleton in its sample. The rearrangement uses TRBV5-4 and TRBJ1-1; D unresolved. The CDR3 consists of 14 residues. Germline CDR1 is SGHNT and CDR2 is YYREEE (reference sequence). V lost 1 base to trimming and J lost 3 bases, with 10 bases between them. The CDR3 reads CASSLPGEHTEAFF. The CDR3 bases are TGTGCCAGCAGCTTGCCCGGGGAGCACACTGAAGCTTTCTTT. Drawing the rest from reference TRBV5-4 and TRBJ1-1, the complete variable domain is ETGVTQSPTHLIKTRGQQVTLRCSSQSGHNTVSWYQQALGQGPQFIFQYYREEENGRGNFPPRFSGLQFPNYSSELNVNALELDDSALYLCASSLPGEHTEAFFGQGTRLTVV.

The CDR3, as DNA: TGCGCCAGCAGAGGGGGGAGGACTAGCGGGGGGAATTCCTACAATGAGCAGTTCTTC. Its translation is CASRGGRTSGGNSYNEQFF. V usage is TRBV4-3 and J usage is TRBJ2-1; 14 bases match TRBD2. Trimming at V came to 6 bases and at J to 1 base, leaving 11 bases not matched to a gene. CDR1 and CDR2 from the germline V gene are LGHNA and YSLEER. The CDR3 runs 19 residues.

The rearrangement links TRBV6-5 to TRBJ1-2, with D hard to call. The CDR3 sequence is 13 residues long. Germline V gene lookup returns CDR1 MNHEY and CDR2 SVGAGI. V shed 0 bases and J shed 6 bases, with 8 bases lying between them. The DNA of the CDR3 is TGTGCCAGCAGTTACTCGAACGGGGATGGCTACACCTTC. It yields the protein CASSYSNGDGYTF.

V and J are TRBV27 and TRBJ1-1; D gene uncertain. Trimming stripped 3 bases from V and 0 bases from J, with 14 bases between. This CDR3 spans 16 amino acids. The germline V gene has CDR1 MNHEY and CDR2 SMNVEV (reference sequence). The CDR3: CASSFAGSLMNTEAFF. CDR3 bases: TGTGCCAGCAGTTTCGCGGGGTCGTTGATGAACACTGAAGCTTTCTTT.

J is TRBJ1-4 and V is TRBV25-1; D possibly corresponds to TRBD1 (5 bases). Trimming took off 4 bases at V and 8 bases at J, with 14 bases between the two ends. CDR1 is MGHDK and CDR2 is SYGVNS in the germline V gene. The CDR3 is made up of 14 amino acids. The CDR3 is CASSVGGEGEKLFF. CDR3 coding DNA: TGTGCCAGCAGTGTTGGAGGGGAGGGGGAAAAACTGTTTTTT.

This chain uses TRBV5-1 with TRBJ1-5, with 7 positions matching TRBD1. The V gene end was trimmed by 4 bases and the J gene end by 4 bases; junction bases not matched to a gene: 5. Looked up from germline, CDR1 is SGHRS and CDR2 is YFSETQ. This CDR3 is 14 amino acids long. This CDR3 reads CASSAGTENQPQHF. The CDR3 DNA follows: TGCGCCAGCAGCGCCGGGACAGAGAATCAGCCCCAGCATTTT. Full variable domain (rest looked up from reference TRBV5-1 and TRBJ1-5): KAGVTQTPRYLIKTRGQQVTLSCSPISGHRSVSWYQQTPGQGLQFLFEYFSETQRNKGNFPGRFSGRQFSNSRSEMNVSTLELGDSALYLCASSAGTENQPQHFGDGTRLSIL.

This chain uses TRBV14 with TRBJ1-2, with D possibly being TRBD1 (5 bases). This CDR3 has 16 residues. CDR1 and CDR2 from the germline V gene are SGHDN and FVKESK. Deletions cut 6 bases from V and 4 bases from J, with 21 bases between. As DNA, the CDR3 is TGTGCCAGCAGTCGCAAAATCGGGGGGAGCCTCTATGGCTACACCTTC. It yields the protein CASSRKIGGSLYGYTF.

The chain uses TRBV7-6 and TRBJ1-5; weak D call: TRBD1 (6 bases). Trimming took off 1 base at V and 4 bases at J, with 14 bases between the two ends. The CDR3 covers 16 residues. Per the germline V gene, CDR1 is SGHVS and CDR2 is FNYEAQ. The chain's CDR3 is CASSLDRDGSNQPQHF. The CDR3 DNA reads as TGTGCCAGCAGCTTAGACAGGGACGGTTCGAATCAGCCCCAGCATTTT.

This clone appeared once. This sequence joins TRBV7-2 and TRBJ2-1; 7 nucleotides line up with TRBD1. Germline V lookup: CDR1 SGHTA, CDR2 FQGNSA. The CDR3 is made up of 16 amino acids. The trim removed 2 bases at V and 3 bases at J, leaving 7 bases unmatched. CDR3 amino acids: CASSLWGTVGYNEQFF. For the CDR3, the DNA is TGTGCCAGCAGCTTATGGGGGACAGTAGGCTACAATGAGCAGTTCTTC.

The rearrangement links TRBV18 to TRBJ1-2, with a weak D call TRBD1 (5 bases). V dropped 2 bases and J dropped 4 bases, with 11 bases sitting between them. The CDR3 extends over 14 amino acids. Germline CDR1 reads KGHSH; CDR2 reads LQKENI. The CDR3 nucleotides read TGTGCCAGCTCACCAGGGGCAGGTCCCTATGGCTACACCTTC. Translating gives CASSPGAGPYGYTF.

This clone is medium-sized by share. V gene TRBV25-1 combines with J gene TRBJ2-7, with TRBD2 matching 8 bases. CDR1 and CDR2 from the germline V gene are MGHDK and SYGVNS. V dropped 1 base and J dropped 5; count of bases not matched to a gene: 4. The CDR3 is 14 amino acids. This chain's CDR3 is CASSESNSGNEQYV. The CDR3 DNA reads as TGTGCCAGCAGTGAATCCAATAGCGGGAACGAGCAGTACGTC.

The chain combines TRBV29-1 with TRBJ1-3, with D hard to call. Trimming took off 1 base at V and 0 bases at J, with 7 bases between the two ends. Germline CDR1 is SQVTM and CDR2 is ANQGSEA. This CDR3 spans 14 amino acids. CDR3 DNA: TGCAGCGTTGAAGCGGGTAACTCTGGAAACACCATATATTTT. Translating it yields CSVEAGNSGNTIYF.

The rearrangement uses TRBV28 and TRBJ1-1; possibly TRBD1 for D (5 bases). Germline V lookup: CDR1 MDHEN, CDR2 SYDVKM. The CDR3 has 15 amino acids. Trimming left V 6 bases short and J 3 bases short, with 17 bases between. The CDR3 DNA reads as TGTGCCAGCAGCCCGGGGAGGGGAATTTACACTGAAGCTTTCTTT. Protein product: CASSPGRGIYTEAFF.

The chain joins TRBV12-5 to TRBJ1-3; D possibly corresponds to TRBD1 (5 bases). Germline lookup yields CDR1 LGHNT and CDR2 FRNRAP. This CDR3 contains 16 residues. V lost 7 bases and J 0 bases, leaving 16 bases between the germline ends. This chain's CDR3 is CASALLTVSSGNTIYF. CDR3 DNA: TGTGCTAGTGCCCTCTTGACAGTCTCCTCTGGAAACACCATATATTTT.

The rearrangement joins TRBV6-5 to TRBJ2-1; TRBD2 might be the D (6 bases). In germline, CDR1 is MNHEY, CDR2 SVGAGI. This CDR3 is 14 amino acids long. Trimming shortened V by 2 bases and J by 4 bases, and 9 bases separated the two germline ends. CDR3 loop: CASSYPGEYNEQFF. The CDR3 DNA reads TGTGCCAGCAGTTACCCGGGAGAATACAATGAGCAGTTCTTC.

The chain links TRBV6-1 to TRBJ1-5; no firm D call. Deletions cut 2 bases from V and 1 base from J, with 15 bases between. Germline CDR1 is MNHNS and CDR2 is SASEGT. The CDR3 loop spans 17 amino acids. CDR3 DNA: TGTGCCAGCAGTGAACCCACCTCCGCGGGGAGCAATCAGCCCCAGCATTTT. This encodes CASSEPTSAGSNQPQHF.

V and J are TRBV28 and TRBJ2-5; 9 nucleotides agree with TRBD2. There are 14 residues in the CDR3. The V gene end was trimmed by 4 bases and the J gene end by 5 bases; junction bases not matched to a gene: 5. Germline CDR1 reads MDHEN; CDR2 reads SYDVKM. CDR3 sequence: CASSSQREVETQYF. Written as DNA, the CDR3 is TGTGCCAGCAGTTCGCAGCGGGAGGTCGAGACCCAGTACTTC.

The chain uses TRBV5-6 and TRBJ2-7; 9 bases align to TRBD1. There are 13 residues in the CDR3. The germline CDR1 and CDR2 sequences are SGHDT and YYEEEE. After removal of 6 bases from V and 6 bases from J, the junction contained 7 bases not matched to a gene. CDR3 DNA sequence: TGTGCCAGCACCGGGGACAGGGCTCGCGAGCAGTACTTC. Translation: CASTGDRAREQYF.

The chain is built from TRBV28 and TRBJ2-1; 10 bases are a match to TRBD2. The V gene's germline CDR1 is MDHEN and CDR2 SYDVKM. The CDR3 loop spans 15 amino acids. V lost 6 bases and J lost 6; bases outside the gene matches: 8. The CDR3 nucleotides are TGTGCCAGCAGCCAAATAGCGGGAGGATCCAATGAGCAGTTCTTC. The encoded protein is CASSQIAGGSNEQFF.

This sequence joins TRBV10-3 and TRBJ2-1; 12 bases are a match to TRBD2. Per germline, CDR1 ENHRY and CDR2 SYGVKD. V was clipped by 5 bases and J by 7 bases; unmatched bases: 9. The CDR3 contains 16 residues. CDR3 nucleotide sequence: TGTGCCATCAGTAGCCCTAGCGGGAGGGCCGAAAATGAGCAGTTCTTC. Its translation is CAISSPSGRAENEQFF.

The V gene is TRBV10-1, the J gene TRBJ2-3; TRBD2 matches 12 bases. Germline-derived CDR1 and CDR2 are WNHNN and SYGVQD (reference sequence). V was clipped by 3 bases and J by 4 bases; unmatched bases: 5. The CDR3 is made up of 16 amino acids. CDR3 loop: CASSELAGGGADTQYF. The CDR3 DNA reads TGCGCCAGCAGTGAACTAGCGGGAGGAGGAGCAGATACGCAGTATTTT.

V gene TRBV5-1 combines with J gene TRBJ1-4, with 9 nucleotides matching TRBD1. V lost 1 base and J lost 6; bases outside the gene matches: 25. The CDR3 covers 22 residues. From germline, CDR1 is SGHRS and CDR2 YFSETQ. CDR3 protein: CASSLTSGLGTGYEQWDEKLFF. CDR3 nucleotides: TGCGCCAGCAGCTTGACCTCGGGTTTAGGGACAGGGTATGAGCAGTGGGATGAAAAACTGTTTTTT.

The rearrangement joins TRBV6-5 to TRBJ1-1, with TRBD1 identical over 8 bases. This CDR3 spans 12 amino acids. The J segment lost 5 bases and the V segment lost 6 bases, leaving 2 bases of the junction unmatched. Per the germline V gene, CDR1 is MNHEY and CDR2 is SVGAGI. The chain's CDR3 is CASRDRVTEAFF. The CDR3 nucleotides are TGTGCCAGCAGGGACAGGGTTACTGAAGCTTTCTTT.